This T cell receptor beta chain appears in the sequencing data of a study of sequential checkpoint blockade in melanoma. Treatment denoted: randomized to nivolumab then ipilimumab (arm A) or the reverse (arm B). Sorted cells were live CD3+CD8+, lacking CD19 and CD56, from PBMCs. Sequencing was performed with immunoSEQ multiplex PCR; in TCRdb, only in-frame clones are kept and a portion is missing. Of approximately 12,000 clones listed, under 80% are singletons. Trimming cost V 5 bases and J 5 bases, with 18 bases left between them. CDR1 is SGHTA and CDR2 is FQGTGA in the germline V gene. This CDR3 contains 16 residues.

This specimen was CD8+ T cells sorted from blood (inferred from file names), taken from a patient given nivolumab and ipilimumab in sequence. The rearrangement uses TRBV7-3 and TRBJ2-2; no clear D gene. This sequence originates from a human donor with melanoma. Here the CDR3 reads CASSHHWSAGTGELFF. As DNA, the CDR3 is TGTGCCAGCAGCCACCATTGGTCGGCAGGAACCGGGGAGCTGTTTTTT.